Sequencing of this T cell receptor (beta chain) was carried out in a study of cytomegalovirus exposure and HLA in healthy donors. Study outcomes and limitations: First-cohort TCR clusters were later found to tend to co-occur in the roughly 110 validation repertoires. The listing of 150 to 200 TCR beta chains classed them as cytomegalovirus-associated. For most TCR sequences rarity was the rule, although some public TCRs occurred in many donors.

TCRdb keeps only in-frame clones here, not all; method: immunoSEQ multiplex PCR. The sample has under 250,000 clones, roughly 84% seen once. The CDR3 spans 12 residues. The germline CDR1 and CDR2 sequences are SQVTM and ANQGSEA. Trimming pared 4 bases from V and 2 bases from J, leaving 7 bases between. As for this clone: Its antigen is not known.

The rearrangement joins TRBV29-1 to TRBJ2-3; D is ambiguous. The sequencing input was PBMCs. This sequence originates from a woman under 30 in good health and CMV-seropositive. The chain's CDR3 is CSVGGNTDTQYF. The CDR3 nucleotides read TGCAGCGTTGGCGGAAACACAGATACGCAGTATTTT.